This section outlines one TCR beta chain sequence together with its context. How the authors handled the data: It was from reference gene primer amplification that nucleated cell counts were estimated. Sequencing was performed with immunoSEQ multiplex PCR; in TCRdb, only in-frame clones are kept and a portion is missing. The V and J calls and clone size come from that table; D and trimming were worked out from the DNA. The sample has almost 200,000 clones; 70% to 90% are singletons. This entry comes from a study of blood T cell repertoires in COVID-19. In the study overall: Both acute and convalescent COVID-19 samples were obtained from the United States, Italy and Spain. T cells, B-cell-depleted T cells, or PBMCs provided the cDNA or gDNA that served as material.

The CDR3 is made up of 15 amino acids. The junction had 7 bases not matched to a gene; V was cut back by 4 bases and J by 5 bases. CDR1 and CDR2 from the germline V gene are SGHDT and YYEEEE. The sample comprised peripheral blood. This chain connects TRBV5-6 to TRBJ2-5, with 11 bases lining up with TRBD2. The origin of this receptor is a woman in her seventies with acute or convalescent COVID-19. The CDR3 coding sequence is TGTGCCAGCAGCGTAGCGGGAGGGCCTTGGGAGACCCAGTACTTC. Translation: CASSVAGGPWETQYF.